A single sample is the source of the 31 T cell receptor beta chains below, sequenced in a study of response to subunit inactivated influenza vaccine. Via MiXCR, TCRdb re-called the RT-PCR reads, giving one row per CDR3 protein. The repertoire includes 450,000 to 600,000 distinct CDR3 sequences, more than 15% of them detected once, and less than 4% sits in the top ten. This specimen was CD4+ T cells sorted from PBMCs, taken around 25 months after vaccination. The receptors derive from a man between 45 and 75 years old who received an inactivated influenza vaccine.

This clonotype turned up a few times. The V gene is TRBV10-1, the J gene TRBJ2-1; TRBD2 matches at 8 bases. Per germline, CDR1 WNHNN and CDR2 SYGVQD (reference sequence). The CDR3 extends over 16 amino acids. J was trimmed by 2 bases and V by 1 base; bases with no gene match: 4. The CDR3 spells CASSELGAGAYNEQFF. In nucleotides, the CDR3 is TGCGCCAGCAGTGAGTTAGGAGCGGGGGCCTACAATGAGCAGTTCTTC.

This clonotype was picked up a small number of times. This sequence joins TRBV11-2 and TRBJ1-5; no clear D gene. The germline V gene has CDR1 SGHAT and CDR2 FQNNGV. V was clipped by 0 bases and J by 6 bases, with 6 bases between them. The CDR3 spans 13 residues. The CDR3 reads CASSLEWGQPQHF. The CDR3 DNA reads TGTGCCAGCAGCTTAGAGTGGGGTCAGCCCCAGCATTTT.

The chain employs TRBV6-5 and TRBJ2-1; D is perhaps TRBD1 or TRBD2 (5 bases each). Germline V gives CDR1 MNHEY, CDR2 SVGAGI. V was cut by 7 bases and J by 9 bases, with 19 bases left in between. The CDR3 covers 14 residues. CDR3 in amino acids: CASNSGPSYGEQFF. The DNA of the CDR3 is TGTGCCAGCAATTCGGGACCCAGTTACGGTGAGCAGTTCTTC.

This clonotype was observed a handful of times. The chain recombines TRBV28 with TRBJ1-2; 9 bases map to TRBD1. The CDR3 runs 15 residues. Germline lookup yields CDR1 MDHEN and CDR2 SYDVKM. The ends lost 6 bases at V and 0 bases at J; junction bases unmatched: 5. For the CDR3, the DNA is TGTGCCAGCAGGCAGACAGGGGGGTCTAACTATGGCTACACCTTC. It codes for CASRQTGGSNYGYTF.

The table lists this clonotype with a few counts. The chain uses TRBV29-1 and TRBJ1-4, with a tentative D call TRBD1 (5 bases). Looked up from germline, CDR1 is SQVTM and CDR2 is ANQGSEA. The CDR3 consists of 16 residues. V gave up 6 bases and J gave up 3 bases, with 20 bases separating them. In DNA form, the CDR3 reads TGCAGCGTGGACCTCGTTGACAGCGGGCCTAATGAAAAACTGTTTTTT. Protein: CSVDLVDSGPNEKLFF.

This clonotype has a handful of counts. This sequence joins TRBV20-1 and TRBJ2-1; 7 bases fit TRBD1. Germline CDR1 DFQATT, CDR2 SNEGSKA (reference sequence). The trim removed 2 bases at V and 4 bases at J, leaving 11 bases unmatched. This CDR3 has 16 amino acids. CDR3 residues: CSARFQQGRQYNEQFF. The CDR3 DNA sequence: TGCAGTGCTAGATTCCAACAGGGGCGCCAATACAATGAGCAGTTCTTC.

J is TRBJ2-3 and V is TRBV20-1; D may correspond to TRBD1 or TRBD2 (6 bases each). This CDR3 contains 15 residues. With 1 base removed from V and 6 bases from J, the gap between germline ends came to 17 bases. Germline V gene data show CDR1 as DFQATT and CDR2 as SNEGSKA (reference sequence). This CDR3 is CSARGGGTRMDTQYF. CDR3 DNA: TGCAGTGCTAGAGGAGGGGGGACTCGTATGGATACGCAGTATTTT.

This clonotype was detected only a few times. The CDR3 loop is CASSADSGASGGTDTQYF. In DNA form, the CDR3 reads TGCGCCAGCAGCGCGGACTCCGGGGCTAGCGGGGGGACAGATACGCAGTATTTT. The chain combines TRBV5-1 with TRBJ2-3; 11 positions agree with TRBD2. The ends lost 4 bases at V and 3 bases at J; junction bases unmatched: 13. The CDR3 has 18 amino acids. Germline values: CDR1 SGHRS, CDR2 YFSETQ.

The chain links TRBV20-1 to TRBJ2-5; TRBD2 matches at 9 bases. The CDR3 loop spans 15 amino acids. Germline CDR1 is DFQATT and CDR2 is SNEGSKA (reference sequence). V gave up 0 bases and J gave up 1 base; unmatched junction bases: 3. Here the CDR3 DNA reads TGCAGTGCTAGAGAGGCGGGAGGGTTCCAAGAGACCCAGTACTTC. This encodes CSAREAGGFQETQYF.

This clonotype was recorded at least ten times. This chain links TRBV7-9 with TRBJ1-6; 7 nucleotides match TRBD1. V lost 10 bases, J lost 0 bases, and 6 bases stayed unmatched. Germline values: CDR1 SEHNR, CDR2 FQNEAQ (reference sequence). This CDR3 spans 15 amino acids. The CDR3 nucleotides are TGTGCCACCATGACAGGGAGCTCCTATAATTCACCCCTCCACTTT. Its protein product is CATMTGSSYNSPLHF.

The chain uses TRBV20-1 and TRBJ1-1; D gene uncertain. Germline CDR1 is DFQATT and CDR2 is SNEGSKA (reference sequence). V was clipped by 3 bases and J by 4 bases, with 12 bases between them. The CDR3 loop spans 13 amino acids. The CDR3 reads CSASNRWGTEAFF. The CDR3 nucleotides read TGCAGTGCTAGTAACCGGTGGGGCACTGAAGCTTTCTTT.

This clonotype was observed at least ten times. The CDR3 reads CASSSGGNSNQPQHF. The CDR3 nucleotides are TGTGCCAGCAGTTCCGGGGGGAATAGCAATCAGCCCCAGCATTTT. V is TRBV7-9 and J is TRBJ1-5; a possible D gene is TRBD1 (5 bases). Germline assignment: CDR1 SEHNR and CDR2 FQNEAQ (reference sequence). CDR3 length: 15 amino acids. V was cut by 6 bases and J by 0 bases, with 12 bases left in between.

This clonotype has just a few counts. The chain carries TRBV5-6 and TRBJ2-1, with D unclear. V lost 2 bases and J 0 bases, leaving 9 bases between the germline ends. The CDR3 is 15 residues long. Germline CDR1 reads SGHDT; CDR2 reads YYEEEE. The CDR3 sequence is CASSFVGASYNEQFF. The CDR3 coding sequence is TGTGCCAGCAGCTTCGTAGGAGCCTCCTACAATGAGCAGTTCTTC. The whole variable domain, filled in from reference TRBV5-6 and TRBJ2-1, reads DAGVTQSPTHLIKTRGQQVTLRCSPKSGHDTVSWYQQALGQGPQFIFQYYEEEERQRGNFPDRFSGHQFPNYSSELNVNALLLGDSALYLCASSFVGASYNEQFFGPGTRLTVL.

The chain combines TRBV12-3 or TRBV12-4 with TRBJ2-2, with D unclear. V lost 5 bases and J 3 bases, leaving 10 bases between the germline ends. CDR3 size: 14 residues. The CDR3 protein is CASSRSTDTGELFF. The CDR3 bases are TGTGCCAGCAGTCGTAGTACCGACACCGGGGAGCTGTTTTTT.

This clonotype was observed at least ten times. The rearrangement joins TRBV24-1 to TRBJ2-5; 8 nucleotides match TRBD1. This CDR3 has 15 amino acids. V was clipped by 4 bases and J by 4 bases; unmatched bases: 7. Germline-derived CDR1 and CDR2 are KGHDR and SFDVKD. Written as DNA, the CDR3 is TGTGCCACCAGTGACCGACAGGGGTTAGTAGAGACCCAGTACTTC. Translating it yields CATSDRQGLVETQYF.

CDR3 in amino acids: CASSIWPRVAGKETQYF. CDR3 coding DNA: TGTGCCAGTAGTATCTGGCCTCGGGTAGCGGGTAAAGAGACCCAGTACTTC. The chain has TRBV19 and TRBJ2-5, with 7 bases identical to TRBD2. The germline V gene encodes CDR1 LNHDA and CDR2 SQIVND (reference sequence). The CDR3 has 17 residues. V trimming: 3 bases; J trimming: 3 bases; junction bases outside the gene matches: 13.

The CDR3: CASSLGTGNIQYF. In DNA, the CDR3 is TGTGCCAGCAGCCTGGGGACAGGGAACATTCAGTACTTC. V and J are TRBV11-2 and TRBJ2-4, with 9 bases that match TRBD1. CDR1 and CDR2 from the germline V gene are SGHAT and FQNNGV. V gave up 5 bases and J gave up 7 bases; unmatched junction bases: 3. The CDR3 loop spans 13 amino acids. Variable domain in full (rest from reference TRBV11-2 and TRBJ2-4): EAGVAQSPRYKIIEKRQSVAFWCNPISGHATLYWYQQILGQGPKLLIQFQNNGVVDDSQLPKDRFSAERLKGVDSTLKIQPAKLEDSAVYLCASSLGTGNIQYFGAGTRLSVL.

This clonotype was recorded a few times. J is TRBJ2-7 and V is TRBV7-2; D possibly matches TRBD1 or TRBD2 (5 bases each). Trimming left V 5 bases short and J 10 bases short, with 15 bases between. This CDR3 has 12 amino acids. Germline CDR1 is SGHTA and CDR2 is FQGNSA. CDR3 loop: CASSLEGPLQYF. The CDR3 DNA reads TGTGCCAGCAGCCTCGAGGGGCCTCTTCAGTACTTC.

The chain combines TRBV5-8 with TRBJ2-1, with 7 bases that match TRBD1. Trimming cost V 3 bases and J 10 bases; bases outside gene matches: 19. In germline, CDR1 is SGHTS, CDR2 YDEGEE. CDR3 length equals 17 residues. The CDR3: CASSSFPTGASFLEQFF. The CDR3 DNA sequence: TGTGCCAGCAGCTCCTTCCCAACAGGGGCCTCATTCTTAGAGCAGTTCTTC.

The chain couples TRBV6-1 to TRBJ1-2, with D unresolved. This CDR3 has 13 amino acids. Trimming left V 7 bases short and J 4 bases short, with 13 bases between. CDR1 and CDR2 (germline): MNHNS, SASEGT. The CDR3 DNA reads TGTGCCAGCAAAAAGAAGGGCGGCTATGGCTACACCTTC. This codes for CASKKKGGYGYTF.

This chain links TRBV11-2 with TRBJ1-5; D unclear. V was clipped by 3 bases and J by 6 bases, with 9 bases between them. The CDR3 sequence is 13 residues long. Germline CDR1 and CDR2: SGHAT and FQNNGV. The CDR3 region has the DNA TGTGCCAGCAGCTTTAAGGGAGCTCAGCCCCAGCATTTT. This codes for CASSFKGAQPQHF.

This clonotype occurred many times. The genes are TRBV4-3 and TRBJ2-3, with 7 positions matching TRBD1. With V trimmed by 3 bases and J by 1 base, 4 bases remained unmatched. The CDR3 length is 15 residues. CDR1 and CDR2 from the germline V gene are LGHNA and YSLEER. CDR3 nucleotide sequence: TGCGCCAGCAGCCAGAGGGGGCAGGGCACAGATACGCAGTATTTT. The encoded protein is CASSQRGQGTDTQYF.

The chain has TRBV7-2 and TRBJ2-7; D tentatively fits TRBD1 or TRBD2 (5 bases each). V shed 0 bases and J shed 0 bases, with 9 bases lying between them. The CDR3 covers 15 residues. Germline V CDR1 and CDR2: SGHTA, FQGNSA. CDR3 sequence reads: CASSLAGTISYEQYF. CDR3 coding DNA: TGTGCCAGCAGCTTAGCGGGGACCATCTCCTACGAGCAGTACTTC.

This clonotype was observed a few times. This chain joins TRBV11-2 and TRBJ1-6, with 10 bases matching TRBD1. The CDR3 covers 15 residues. The germline V gene has CDR1 SGHAT and CDR2 FQNNGV. The J segment lost 10 bases and the V segment lost 0 bases, leaving 3 bases of the junction unmatched. CDR3 nucleotide sequence: TGTGCCAGCAGCTTAGACGGGACAGGGGTATCACCCCTCCACTTT. This gives the protein CASSLDGTGVSPLHF.

The V and J genes are TRBV20-1 and TRBJ2-2, with D unresolved. The CDR3 consists of 15 residues. Germline V CDR1 and CDR2: DFQATT, SNEGSKA (reference sequence). V lost 0 bases and J 0 bases, leaving 8 bases between the germline ends. DNA of the CDR3: TGCAGTGCTAGAGATCCCACCGCGAACACCGGGGAGCTGTTTTTT. Translating it yields CSARDPTANTGELFF.

About this clonotype itself: At one of its ends the junction is not consistent with the germline gene, which may arise from a read error. The chain carries TRBV7-2 and TRBJ2-5; D possibly corresponds to TRBD2 (6 bases). The CDR3 is made up of 16 amino acids. Per germline, CDR1 SGHTA and CDR2 FQGNSA. The CDR3 nucleotides are TGTGCCAGCAGCTTAGCGGCGTCCGGGGAGGAAAAGACCAAGTACTTC. Translated, it gives CASSLAASGEEKTKYF.

This rearrangement joins TRBV20-1 to TRBJ2-2, with a weak D call TRBD2 (6 bases). Germline-derived CDR1 and CDR2 are DFQATT and SNEGSKA (reference sequence). The CDR3 has 15 amino acids. Trimming shortened V by 0 bases and J by 2 bases, and 10 bases separated the two germline ends. CDR3 bases: TGCAGTGCTAGAGATGGGACTTTCAACACCGGGGAGCTGTTTTTT. This codes for CSARDGTFNTGELFF.

The chain employs TRBV24-1 and TRBJ2-1, with a tentative D call TRBD1 (6 bases). The ends were cut back, 1 base at V and 7 bases at J, with 16 bases in the middle. This CDR3 is 16 amino acids long. Germline V gene lookup returns CDR1 KGHDR and CDR2 SFDVKD. The CDR3 DNA sequence: TGTGCCACCAGTGATTTAGGGGGAAAGAAGGGGAATGAGCAGTTCTTC. It translates to CATSDLGGKKGNEQFF.

This clonotype turned up a few times. The chain is built from TRBV7-2 and TRBJ2-5, with 8 nucleotides matching TRBD2. Germline trimming cut 5 bases from V and 7 bases from J; bases unmatched to any gene: 9. The CDR3 length is 14 residues. The germline gives CDR1 SGHTA, CDR2 FQGNSA. CDR3 sequence: CASSPGGRGGTQYF. CDR3 nucleotide sequence: TGTGCCAGCAGCCCGGGGGGGCGGGGAGGGACCCAGTACTTC.

This chain uses TRBV3-1 with TRBJ1-1; D is perhaps TRBD1 (5 bases). CDR1 and CDR2 (germline): LGHDT, YNNKEL (reference sequence). Trimming cost V 1 base and J 1 base, with 16 bases left between them. The CDR3 runs 17 residues. The CDR3 loop reads CASSQVRGRTWNTEAFF. The CDR3 bases are TGTGCCAGCAGCCAAGTTCGGGGCAGAACATGGAACACTGAAGCTTTCTTT.

Only a few counts were recorded for this clonotype. V usage is TRBV15 and J usage is TRBJ2-3, with no clear D. The CDR3 sequence is 12 residues long. Germline values: CDR1 LNHNV, CDR2 YYDKDF (reference sequence). V dropped 5 bases and J dropped 2 bases, with 5 bases sitting between them. Here the CDR3 reads CATSVNTDTQYF. CDR3 coding DNA: TGTGCCACCAGCGTTAACACAGATACGCAGTATTTT.